These T cell receptor beta chains were read from a single sample in a study of cytomegalovirus exposure and HLA in healthy donors. Sequencing used immunoSEQ multiplex PCR; TCRdb keeps in-frame clones, though not all of them. Of some 150,000 clones in the sample, roughly 60% were seen once. The source material was PBMCs. These TCRs come from a man aged 40-50 years in good health and CMV-seronegative. The CDR3 runs from the conserved cysteine through the conserved F or W. D genes are given only for firm matches. Size is omitted from some rows. Given values are once, few, many or a class for expanded clones.

d_gene | j_gene | v_gene | len | abundance | CDR3aa | CDR3nt
NA | TRBJ2-5 | TRBV9 | 16 | NA | CASSVGGGKGQETQYF | TGTGCCAGCAGCGTAGGGGGCGGGAAGGGACAAGAGACCCAGTACTTC
NA | TRBJ2-3 | TRBV2 | 13 | NA | CASSLQGTDTQYF | TGTGCCAGCAGTTTACAGGGCACAGATACGCAGTATTTT
NA | TRBJ2-1 | TRBV5-5 | 16 | NA | CASSFQGTRAGNEQFF | TGTGCCAGCAGCTTCCAGGGAACTAGAGCGGGCAATGAGCAGTTCTTC
NA | TRBJ2-3 | TRBV7-2 | 14 | NA | CASSLARSTDTQYF | TGTGCCAGCAGCTTAGCCCGGAGCACAGATACGCAGTATTTT
TRBD2 | TRBJ2-2 | TRBV19 | 17 | few | CASSPPLAGGRTGELFF | TGTGCCAGTAGTCCCCCACTAGCGGGAGGTCGCACCGGGGAGCTGTTTTTT
NA | TRBJ1-1 | TRBV29-1 | 13 | NA | CSVGGRVNTEAFF | TGCAGCGTGGGGGGTAGGGTAAACACTGAAGCTTTCTTT
NA | TRBJ1-4 | TRBV25-1 | 15 | NA | CASSWGGVSNEKLFF | TGTGCCAGCAGTTGGGGGGGGGTCTCTAACGAAAAACTGTTTTTT
TRBD2 | TRBJ2-7 | TRBV19 | 13 | few | CASTQREGYEQYF | TGTGCCAGTACCCAGCGGGAGGGATACGAGCAGTACTTC
TRBD2 | TRBJ2-2 | TRBV7-7 | 16 | NA | CASSPRTSTNTGELFF | TGTGCCAGCAGCCCAAGGACTAGCACAAACACCGGGGAGCTGTTTTTT
TRBD2 | TRBJ2-2 | TRBV7-9 | 17 | NA | CASSLAYAGGNTGELFF | TGTGCCAGCAGCTTAGCGTATGCGGGGGGGAACACCGGGGAGCTGTTTTTT
TRBD1 | TRBJ1-6 | TRBV7-9 | 15 | NA | CSSSSRQGSNSPLHF | TGTTCCAGCAGCTCCAGACAGGGTTCCAATTCACCCCTCCACTTT
TRBD1 | TRBJ2-2 | TRBV11-3 | 18 | NA | CASSLDKVGQGNTGELFF | TGTGCCAGCAGCTTAGATAAGGTGGGACAGGGGAACACCGGGGAGCTGTTTTTT
TRBD1 | TRBJ2-5 | TRBV29-1 | 14 | few | CSARDRGQEETQYF | TGCAGCGCCCGGGACAGGGGGCAGGAAGAGACCCAGTACTTC
NA | TRBJ2-3 | TRBV5-1 | 18 | NA | CASSSRTGRRTSTDTQYF | TGCGCCAGCAGCTCCCGGACCGGGCGGCGGACTAGCACAGATACGCAGTATTTT
TRBD1 | TRBJ1-2 | TRBV18 | 16 | NA | CASSPPSGGQNYGYTF | TGTGCCAGCTCACCACCGTCAGGGGGCCAAAACTATGGCTACACCTTC
TRBD1 | TRBJ2-7 | TRBV28 | 12 | NA | CASSYTGDEQYF | TGTGCCAGCAGTTACACAGGGGACGAGCAGTACTTC
TRBD2 | TRBJ2-3 | TRBV19 | 17 | NA | CASSIGPLAGATDTQYF | TGTGCCAGTAGTATAGGTCCACTAGCGGGGGCCACAGATACGCAGTATTTT
TRBD1 | TRBJ2-1 | TRBV4-2 | 14 | NA | CASSGGQGYNEQFF | TGTGCCAGCAGCGGGGGACAGGGTTACAATGAGCAGTTCTTC
NA | TRBJ2-4 | TRBV30 | 12 | NA | CAWRSTGDIQYF | TGTGCCTGGAGATCCACGGGGGACATTCAGTACTTC
TRBD1 | TRBJ1-6 | TRBV6-4 | 17 | NA | CASSDSTWDRGNSPLHF | TGTGCCAGCAGTGACTCGACCTGGGACAGGGGTAATTCACCCCTCCACTTT
TRBD1 | TRBJ2-7 | TRBV18 | 14 | NA | CASSPPTGSYEQYF | TGTGCCAGCTCACCACCGACAGGGTCCTACGAGCAGTACTTC
NA | TRBJ2-3 | TRBV29-1 | 14 | many | CSVEEGRETDTQYF | TGCAGCGTTGAAGAGGGGCGGGAAACAGATACGCAGTATTTT
TRBD1 | TRBJ1-6 | TRBV30 | 15 | NA | CAWRGQSSYNSPLHF | TGTGCCTGGAGGGGACAGAGCTCCTATAATTCACCCCTCCACTTT
NA | TRBJ2-1 | TRBV4-2 | 18 | NA | CASSPSNIAAGWSNEQFF | TGTGCCAGCAGCCCCTCTAATATCGCGGCAGGGTGGTCCAATGAGCAGTTCTTC
TRBD1 | TRBJ1-1 | TRBV19 | 13 | few | CASSPTGPTEAFF | TGTGCCAGTAGCCCGACAGGGCCCACTGAAGCTTTCTTT
TRBD2 | TRBJ2-2 | TRBV7-7 | 15 | NA | CASSFAGGSTGELFF | TGTGCTAGCAGCTTTGCGGGAGGGAGTACCGGGGAGCTGTTTTTT
TRBD2 | TRBJ2-7 | TRBV7-6 | 16 | few | CASSSSQTSGRGEQYF | TGTGCCAGCAGCTCCTCCCAGACTAGCGGGAGGGGCGAGCAGTACTTC
TRBD2 | TRBJ2-4 | TRBV5-1 | 15 | NA | CASSPLGGAKNIQYF | TGCGCCAGCAGTCCGTTGGGGGGGGCCAAAAACATTCAGTACTTC
NA | TRBJ2-1 | TRBV5-1 | 16 | NA | CASRDVGGGSYNEQFF | TGCGCCAGTCGCGACGTCGGAGGCGGCTCCTACAATGAGCAGTTCTTC
NA | TRBJ1-5 | TRBV28 | 12 | NA | CASSLTSQPQHF | TGTGCCAGCAGTTTGACATCTCAGCCCCAGCATTTT
NA | TRBJ2-1 | TRBV27 | 13 | NA | CASREGLYNEQFF | TGTGCCAGCAGGGAGGGACTTTACAATGAGCAGTTCTTC
NA | TRBJ2-1 | TRBV27 | 18 | NA | CASSYLGGVAVPYNEQFF | TGTGCCAGCAGTTATCTTGGGGGCGTGGCTGTACCGTACAATGAGCAGTTCTTC
TRBD2 | TRBJ2-2 | TRBV29-1 | 14 | NA | CSVERTAGAGELFF | TGCAGCGTTGAAAGAACAGCGGGGGCCGGGGAGCTGTTTTTT
NA | TRBJ1-2 | TRBV25-1 | 11 | NA | CASGGDYGYTF | TGTGCCAGCGGGGGCGACTATGGCTACACCTTC
NA | TRBJ2-7 | TRBV11-2 | 12 | NA | CASSAISYEQYF | TGTGCCAGCAGCGCGATCTCCTACGAGCAGTACTTC
NA | TRBJ1-5 | TRBV7-8 | 12 | NA | CASSTIAQPQHF | TGTGCCAGCAGCACTATCGCTCAGCCCCAGCATTTT
TRBD1 | TRBJ2-2 | TRBV19 | 15 | few | CASSWDRGWTGELFF | TGTGCCAGTAGCTGGGACAGAGGGTGGACCGGGGAGCTGTTTTTT
NA | TRBJ2-3 | TRBV19 | 15 | few | CASSRAAAITDTQYF | TGTGCCAGTAGTCGAGCGGCGGCTATCACAGATACGCAGTATTTT
NA | TRBJ2-7 | TRBV27 | 14 | NA | CASSPGQIPYEQYF | TGTGCCAGCAGTCCCGGACAGATACCCTACGAGCAGTACTTC
TRBD2 | TRBJ2-1 | TRBV5-6 | 16 | NA | CASSFLTSPSYNEQFF | TGTGCCAGCAGCTTCCTGACTAGCCCCTCATACAATGAGCAGTTCTTC
NA | TRBJ2-2 | TRBV7-2 | 14 | NA | CASSLTGPGGELFF | TGTGCCAGCAGCTTAACAGGACCGGGCGGGGAGCTGTTTTTT
TRBD1 | TRBJ1-6 | TRBV28 | 16 | NA | CASRSPDRGRVSPLHF | TGTGCCAGCAGAAGCCCAGACAGGGGCAGGGTTTCACCCCTCCACTTT
NA | TRBJ2-3 | TRBV4-1 | 13 | NA | CASSQDRPEGQYF | TGCGCCAGCAGCCAAGATCGCCCTGAGGGGCAGTATTTT
TRBD1 | TRBJ1-2 | TRBV7-9 | 14 | NA | CASSFGQDNYGYTF | TGTGCCAGCAGCTTTGGACAGGATAACTATGGCTACACCTTC
TRBD2 | TRBJ2-5 | TRBV5-1 | 15 | NA | CASRLAGDREETQYF | TGCGCCAGCCGGCTAGCGGGAGACAGAGAAGAGACCCAGTACTTC
NA | TRBJ2-7 | TRBV7-9 | 11 | NA | CASSLSREQYF | TGTGCCAGCAGCTTAAGTCGGGAGCAGTACTTC
TRBD1 | TRBJ2-7 | TRBV28 | 15 | NA | CASSFRTGEHYEQYF | TGTGCCAGCAGTTTTCGGACAGGGGAGCACTACGAGCAGTACTTC
NA | TRBJ2-1 | TRBV18 | 17 | NA | CASSPPVGLDPYNEQFF | TGTGCCAGCTCACCACCCGTGGGCCTCGACCCGTACAATGAGCAGTTCTTC
NA | TRBJ1-3 | TRBV29-1 | 13 | NA | CSVGVSGGNTIYF | TGCAGCGTTGGAGTTTCGGGAGGAAACACCATATATTTT
TRBD1 | TRBJ1-2 | TRBV5-6 | 17 | NA | CASSLGSGGAANYGYTF | TGTGCCAGCAGCTTGGGGTCAGGGGGCGCGGCTAACTATGGCTACACCTTC
TRBD2 | TRBJ2-1 | TRBV18 | 17 | NA | CASSSVAGGPSDFKQFF | TGTGCCAGCTCATCGGTAGCGGGAGGGCCTTCGGATTTTAAGCAGTTCTTC
TRBD1 | TRBJ1-3 | TRBV7-2 | 13 | NA | CASSQGGGNTIYF | TGTGCCAGCAGCCAGGGGGGTGGAAACACCATATATTTT
NA | TRBJ2-7 | TRBV7-3 | 13 | NA | CASSLGLEGEQYF | TGTGCCAGCAGCTTAGGCCTAGAGGGTGAGCAGTACTTC
TRBD1 | TRBJ1-4 | TRBV6-5 | 14 | NA | CASSYSTGFEKLFF | TGTGCCAGCAGTTACTCGACAGGGTTTGAAAAACTGTTTTTT